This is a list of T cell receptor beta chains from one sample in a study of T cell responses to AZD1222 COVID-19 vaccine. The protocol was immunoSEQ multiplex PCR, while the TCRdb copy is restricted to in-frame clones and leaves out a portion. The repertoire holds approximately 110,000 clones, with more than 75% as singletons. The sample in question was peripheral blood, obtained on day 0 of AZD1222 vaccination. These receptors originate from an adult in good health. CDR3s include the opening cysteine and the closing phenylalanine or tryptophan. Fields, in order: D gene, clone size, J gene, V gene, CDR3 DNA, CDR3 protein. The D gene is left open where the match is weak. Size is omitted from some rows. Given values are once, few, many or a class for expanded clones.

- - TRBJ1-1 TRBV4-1 TGCGCCAGCAGCCTACGGGGAACATCGAACACTGAAGCTTTCTTT CASSLRGTSNTEAFF
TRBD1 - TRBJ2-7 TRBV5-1 TGCGCCAGCAGCTTGGGCGCACAGGGGCCCCTTGAAGAGCAGTACTTC CASSLGAQGPLEEQYF
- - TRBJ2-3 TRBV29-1 TGCAGCGTTGAAAAGGGTAGCGTGGGTACGCAGTATTTT CSVEKGSVGTQYF
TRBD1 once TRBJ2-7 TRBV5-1 TGCGCCAGCAGGCTTGGGACAGGGATTGGGAACGAGCAGTACTTC CASRLGTGIGNEQYF
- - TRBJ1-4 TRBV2 TGTGCCAGCACCAGGGAAAATGAAAAACTGTTTTTT CASTRENEKLFF
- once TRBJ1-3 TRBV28 TGTGCCAGCAGGTTCTTAACTGGAAACACCATATATTTT CASRFLTGNTIYF
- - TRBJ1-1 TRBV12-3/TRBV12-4 TGTGCCAGCAGTCTCTGGGCGGAAGCTTTCTTT CASSLWAEAFF
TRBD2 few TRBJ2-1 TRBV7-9 TGTGCCAGCAGCTCGACTAGCGGCTCAACCTACAATGAGCAGTTCTTC CASSSTSGSTYNEQFF
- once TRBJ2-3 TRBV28 TGTGCCAGCAGTTTATTAGCAGAAGGATCTACGCAGTATTTT CASSLLAEGSTQYF
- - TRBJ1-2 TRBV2 TGTGCCAGCAAGGGAGAGGGGGACAACTATGGCTACACCTTC CASKGEGDNYGYTF
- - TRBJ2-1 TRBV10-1 TGCGCCAGCAGCGGCCGACCCAGCTCCTACAATGAGCAGTTCTTC CASSGRPSSYNEQFF
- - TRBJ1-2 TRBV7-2 TGTGCCAGCAGCTTAGATGTGCGGAGCTATGGCTACACCTTC CASSLDVRSYGYTF
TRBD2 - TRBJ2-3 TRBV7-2 TGTGCCAGCAGCTTAGAGACTAGCGGAAGCACAGATACGCAGTATTTT CASSLETSGSTDTQYF
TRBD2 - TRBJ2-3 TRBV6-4 TGTGCCAGCAGTGATGGCGGGGGGGCGGATACGCAGTATTTT CASSDGGGADTQYF
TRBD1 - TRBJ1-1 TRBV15 TGTGCCACCAGCAGTATATTCGTCAGGGGGCCGATGAACACTGAAGCTTTCTTT CATSSIFVRGPMNTEAFF
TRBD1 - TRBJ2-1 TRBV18 TGTGCCAGCTCAAGACAGGGGGCGCTGGACAATGAGCAGTTCTTC CASSRQGALDNEQFF
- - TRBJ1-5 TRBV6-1 TGTGCCAGCAGTGACCAAAACAGGAATCAGCCCCAGCATTTT CASSDQNRNQPQHF
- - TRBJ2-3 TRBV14 TGTGCCAGCAGCCAACCGGGAACCGACACGGATACGCAGTATTTT CASSQPGTDTDTQYF
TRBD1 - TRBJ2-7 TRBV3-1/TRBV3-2 TGTGCCAGCAGCCCACGGGGACAGGGCAGCTCCTACGAGCAGTACTTC CASSPRGQGSSYEQYF
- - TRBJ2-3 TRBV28 TGTGCCAGCAGCCCAGGGCGCGCTAGCACAGATACGCAGTATTTT CASSPGRASTDTQYF
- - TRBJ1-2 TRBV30 TGTGCCTGGAAATATGTTGGGGGTGGCTACACCTTC CAWKYVGGGYTF
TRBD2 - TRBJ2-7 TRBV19 TGTGCCAGTAGTCAGACGGGAGGGACCTACGAGCAGTACTTC CASSQTGGTYEQYF
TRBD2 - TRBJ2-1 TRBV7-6 TGTGCCAGCAGCCCCAATAGCGGGGCAATCTACAATGAGCAGTTCTTC CASSPNSGAIYNEQFF
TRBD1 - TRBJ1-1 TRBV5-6 TGTGCCAGCAGGTACAGGGGAACTGAAGCTTTCTTT CASRYRGTEAFF
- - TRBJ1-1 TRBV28 TGTGCCAGCAGTCCCTACCGGGGGGCCATGAACACTGAAGCTTTCTTT CASSPYRGAMNTEAFF
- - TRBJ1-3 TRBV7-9 TGTGCCAGCAGCTTAGGTCCTCAGGGTGCTGGAAACACCATATATTTT CASSLGPQGAGNTIYF
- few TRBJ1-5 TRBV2 TGTGCCAGCAGTGAAATTTTGGGGGGGCTTTCGCCCCAGCATTTT CASSEILGGLSPQHF
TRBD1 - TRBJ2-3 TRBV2 TGTGCCAGCAGTGCTCCCATTGACAGGGGTTCCACAGATACGCAGTATTTT CASSAPIDRGSTDTQYF
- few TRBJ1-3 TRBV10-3 TGTGCCACTGAGGACGGGATCTCTGGAAACACCATATATTTT CATEDGISGNTIYF
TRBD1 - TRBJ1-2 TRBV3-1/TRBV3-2 TGTGCCAGCAGCTGGGGGGGACAGGGGGACTATGGCTACACCTTC CASSWGGQGDYGYTF
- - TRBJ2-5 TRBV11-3 TGTGCCAGCAGCTTAGGGACTAACCAAGAGACCCAGTACTTC CASSLGTNQETQYF
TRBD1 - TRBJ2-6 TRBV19 TGTGCCAGTAGTCCCAGGGGGCAGGGGGCCAACGTCCTGACTTTC CASSPRGQGANVLTF
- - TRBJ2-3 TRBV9 TGTGCCAGCAGCGTAGCTCCCGGCACAGATACGCAGTATTTT CASSVAPGTDTQYF
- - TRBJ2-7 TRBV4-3 TGCGCCAGCAGCCAATCCCCGTACTCCTACGAGCAGTACTTC CASSQSPYSYEQYF
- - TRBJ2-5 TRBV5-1 TGCGCCAGCAGCTTGGATGTGCAAGAGACCCAGTACTTC CASSLDVQETQYF
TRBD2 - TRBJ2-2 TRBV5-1 TGCGCCAGCAGCTACGCTAGCGGGGGACGGATCGTGAACACCGGGGAGCTGTTTTTT CASSYASGGRIVNTGELFF
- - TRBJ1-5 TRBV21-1 TGTGCCAGCAGCAAAGAGGGGATGGGGGCAGGGGAGATTTATAGCAATCAGCCCCAGCATTTT CASSKEGMGAGEIYSNQPQHF
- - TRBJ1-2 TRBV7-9 TGTGCCAGCAGCTTTACCGACGGTAACTATGGCTACACCTTC CASSFTDGNYGYTF